Presented here are 2 T cell receptor beta chains from one specimen sequenced in a study of shared clonotypes between healthy human individuals. Data came from immunoSEQ multiplex PCR; TCRdb stores just in-frame clones and leaves some out. The sample shows over 950,000 clones, roughly 77% of them seen only once. Sequencing was carried out using memory CD4+ T cells from PBMCs. Stated subset: CD45RA-negative fraction. All receptors come from a man aged 18 to 35 in good health. Some clones in this sample may be carry-over from other donors' samples.

The chain recombines TRBV5-1 with TRBJ1-1, with D unresolved. Trimming stripped 1 base from V and 6 bases from J, with 16 bases between. Germline V gene lookup returns CDR1 SGHRS and CDR2 YFSETQ. The CDR3 runs 15 residues. CDR3 in DNA: TGCGCCAGCAGCTTGTTTGCGCCGTCGTCTTCTGAAGCTTTCTTT. This encodes CASSLFAPSSSEAFF.

The V gene is TRBV2, the J gene TRBJ2-6; TRBD2 matches 8 bases. CDR3 length equals 17 residues. With V trimmed by 10 bases and J by 2 bases, 13 bases remained unmatched. Germline loops: CDR1 SNHLY, CDR2 FYNNEI. The CDR3 coding sequence is TGTGCCACCCGGCCCGGGGGGGGAAAAGCTGGGGCCAACGTCCTGACTTTC. This translates into CATRPGGGKAGANVLTF.